This TCR beta chain was captured by sequencing in a study of identical twins. Study conclusions and caveats: Sequences that were beta out-of-frame showed weaker excess twin sharing. Conclusions rested on cross-sectional statistics rather than following the same donors. Fewer insertions were carried by abundant cord blood beta clonotypes, but none was seen in memory repertoires.

The length of the CDR3 is 13 residues. V shed 0 bases and J shed 4 bases, with 7 bases lying between them. Germline values: CDR1 SGHDT, CDR2 YYEEEE. Carrying unique molecular identifiers, the cDNA also gained a universal primer site through template switching. MiXCR, applied by TCRdb to the 5' RACE reads, yields one record per CDR3 protein. The table records about 150,000 distinct CDR3 sequences, roughly 3.3% of them present only once. In this sample, this clonotype turned up many times. Antigen specificity is unknown. Sequenced input: memory T cells sorted from blood. The gene calls are TRBV5-6 and TRBJ2-5; D is ambiguous. The sequence derives from a man between 18 and 35 years old in good health. CDR3 sequence reads: CASSLGASETQYF. CDR3 nucleotide sequence: TGTGCCAGCAGCTTGGGCGCTTCAGAGACCCAGTACTTC.